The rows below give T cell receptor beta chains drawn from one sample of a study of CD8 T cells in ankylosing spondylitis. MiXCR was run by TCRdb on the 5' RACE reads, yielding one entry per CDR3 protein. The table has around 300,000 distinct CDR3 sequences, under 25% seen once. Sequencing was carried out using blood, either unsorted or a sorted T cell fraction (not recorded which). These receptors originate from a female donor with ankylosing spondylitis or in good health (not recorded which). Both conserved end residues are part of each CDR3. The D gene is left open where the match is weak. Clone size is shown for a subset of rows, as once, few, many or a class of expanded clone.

CDR3nt: TGTGCCACCAGTGAGGCGGGAGGGCCATACAATGAGCAGTTCTTC; CDR3aa: CATSEAGGPYNEQFF; d_gene: TRBD2; abundance: NA; j_gene: TRBJ2-1; v_gene: TRBV24-1
CDR3nt: TGTGCCAGCAGCAGGACTAGCACTTACAATGAGCAGTTCTTC; CDR3aa: CASSRTSTYNEQFF; d_gene: TRBD2; abundance: NA; j_gene: TRBJ2-1; v_gene: TRBV6-1
CDR3nt: TGTGCCAGCAGCTTCAAAGCGGGAGAGGCAGATACGCAGTATTTT; CDR3aa: CASSFKAGEADTQYF; d_gene: TRBD2; abundance: NA; j_gene: TRBJ2-3; v_gene: TRBV5-6
CDR3nt: TGCAGTGCCCACGGGTCGATGAACACTGAAGCTTTCTTT; CDR3aa: CSAHGSMNTEAFF; d_gene: NA; abundance: many; j_gene: TRBJ1-1; v_gene: TRBV20-1
CDR3nt: TGTGCCAGCGGGGGAATTGGGGGGGGTACCACTGAAGCTTTCTTT; CDR3aa: CASGGIGGGTTEAFF; d_gene: NA; abundance: many; j_gene: TRBJ1-1; v_gene: TRBV2
CDR3nt: TGCAGTGCCCTAAGCGACAGGGGCCAAGAGACCCAGTACTTC; CDR3aa: CSALSDRGQETQYF; d_gene: TRBD1; abundance: few; j_gene: TRBJ2-5; v_gene: TRBV20-1
CDR3nt: TGTGCCACCAGCAGAGGGACTGAAAAACTGTTTTTT; CDR3aa: CATSRGTEKLFF; d_gene: NA; abundance: NA; j_gene: TRBJ1-4; v_gene: TRBV15
CDR3nt: TGCAGTGCCTCACCCGGGACAGGGGATGAAAAACTGTTTTTT; CDR3aa: CSASPGTGDEKLFF; d_gene: TRBD1; abundance: many; j_gene: TRBJ1-4; v_gene: TRBV20-1
CDR3nt: TGTGCCTCCCGACCGGCTAGCACAGATACGCAGTATTTT; CDR3aa: CASRPASTDTQYF; d_gene: NA; abundance: NA; j_gene: TRBJ2-3; v_gene: TRBV7-2
CDR3nt: TGTGCCAGCACCACTTGGGGGGGTAAGAACATTCAGTACTTC; CDR3aa: CASTTWGGKNIQYF; d_gene: TRBD2; abundance: once; j_gene: TRBJ2-4; v_gene: TRBV28
CDR3nt: TGTGCCAGCAGCCCGGACAGAGACTACGAGCAGTACTTC; CDR3aa: CASSPDRDYEQYF; d_gene: NA; abundance: few; j_gene: TRBJ2-7; v_gene: TRBV7-2
CDR3nt: TGTGCCAGCAGTCAAGACTATGGCTCGGAGTACTTC; CDR3aa: CASSQDYGSEYF; d_gene: NA; abundance: NA; j_gene: TRBJ2-7; v_gene: TRBV12-3/TRBV12-4
CDR3nt: TGTGCCAGCAGGGGGCAGAGCACCGGGGAGCTGTTTTTT; CDR3aa: CASRGQSTGELFF; d_gene: NA; abundance: few; j_gene: TRBJ2-2; v_gene: TRBV2
CDR3nt: TGCGCCAGCAGCTCCCTACCGGGACAGGACTCACCCCTCCACTTT; CDR3aa: CASSSLPGQDSPLHF; d_gene: TRBD1; abundance: NA; j_gene: TRBJ1-6; v_gene: TRBV5-1
CDR3nt: TGTGCCAGCTCACCAGGGAAGGGACGGGTCGAGCAGTACTTC; CDR3aa: CASSPGKGRVEQYF; d_gene: NA; abundance: NA; j_gene: TRBJ2-7; v_gene: TRBV18
CDR3nt: TGTGCCAGCAGTAGATATACGGGAGCGTCCACCGGGGAGCTGTTTTTT; CDR3aa: CASSRYTGASTGELFF; d_gene: NA; abundance: NA; j_gene: TRBJ2-2; v_gene: TRBV6-1
CDR3nt: TGTGCCAGCAGCCCTGACCTGGGCAATGAGCAGTTCTTC; CDR3aa: CASSPDLGNEQFF; d_gene: NA; abundance: NA; j_gene: TRBJ2-1; v_gene: TRBV7-7
CDR3nt: TGTGCCAGCAGCCGACAGCCCTCCGGGGAGCTGTTTTTT; CDR3aa: CASSRQPSGELFF; d_gene: NA; abundance: few; j_gene: TRBJ2-2; v_gene: TRBV7-2
CDR3nt: TGCAGTGCTAGAATTCGAGGACTAGCGGGAGTACTCTCCTACGAGCAGTACTTC; CDR3aa: CSARIRGLAGVLSYEQYF; d_gene: TRBD2; abundance: few; j_gene: TRBJ2-7; v_gene: TRBV20-1
CDR3nt: TGCGCCAGCAGCTTGGACGGCGCCAGACTTAGGAACTATGGCTACACCTTC; CDR3aa: CASSLDGARLRNYGYTF; d_gene: NA; abundance: few; j_gene: TRBJ1-2; v_gene: TRBV5-1
CDR3nt: TGTGCCAGCAGCTTGGTCGTCGGCCAGGCTCAAGAGACCCAGTACTTC; CDR3aa: CASSLVVGQAQETQYF; d_gene: NA; abundance: few; j_gene: TRBJ2-5; v_gene: TRBV5-6
CDR3nt: TGCAGTGCCGAGGCACAGGGCACTGAAGCTTTCTTT; CDR3aa: CSAEAQGTEAFF; d_gene: NA; abundance: many; j_gene: TRBJ1-1; v_gene: TRBV20-1
CDR3nt: TGTGCCAGCAGCGTAGCTCTTACCCCGGGGAGAGAGACCCAGTACTTC; CDR3aa: CASSVALTPGRETQYF; d_gene: NA; abundance: NA; j_gene: TRBJ2-5; v_gene: TRBV9
CDR3nt: TGTGCCAGCATGGCAGGGGGCAATTCACCCCTCCACTTT; CDR3aa: CASMAGGNSPLHF; d_gene: TRBD1; abundance: many; j_gene: TRBJ1-6; v_gene: TRBV27
CDR3nt: TGTGCCAGCAGTTACTCTCAAGGGCCGGTCTCTGGAAACACCATATATTTT; CDR3aa: CASSYSQGPVSGNTIYF; d_gene: NA; abundance: NA; j_gene: TRBJ1-3; v_gene: TRBV6-5
CDR3nt: TGTGCCAGCAGCTTGACACTAGCGGGAGGGGGAGATACGCAGTATTTT; CDR3aa: CASSLTLAGGGDTQYF; d_gene: TRBD2; abundance: NA; j_gene: TRBJ2-3; v_gene: TRBV5-6
CDR3nt: TGCAGTGCTAGAGCGACAGGCCCGAATCAGCCCCAGCATTTT; CDR3aa: CSARATGPNQPQHF; d_gene: NA; abundance: few; j_gene: TRBJ1-5; v_gene: TRBV20-1
CDR3nt: TGTGCCAGCAGCGTATGGGATGGGGTCAGAGAAAAACTGTTTTTT; CDR3aa: CASSVWDGVREKLFF; d_gene: NA; abundance: few; j_gene: TRBJ1-4; v_gene: TRBV9
CDR3nt: TGCGCCAGCAGCTTGATGGCGGGGAGAGAGGGAACGCAGTATTTT; CDR3aa: CASSLMAGREGTQYF; d_gene: NA; abundance: NA; j_gene: TRBJ2-3; v_gene: TRBV5-1
CDR3nt: TGTGCCACATTGGATACGCAGTATTTT; CDR3aa: CATLDTQYF; d_gene: NA; abundance: many; j_gene: TRBJ2-3; v_gene: TRBV15
CDR3nt: TGTGCCAGCAGCTTAGCGGGGCCCAATTACAATGAGCAGTTCTTC; CDR3aa: CASSLAGPNYNEQFF; d_gene: NA; abundance: many; j_gene: TRBJ2-1; v_gene: TRBV7-2
CDR3nt: TGTGCCAGCTCCGGCGGGAATAATGAAAAACTGTTTTTT; CDR3aa: CASSGGNNEKLFF; d_gene: NA; abundance: NA; j_gene: TRBJ1-4; v_gene: TRBV18
CDR3nt: TGTGCCAGCAGTGAAGTAGCGGGCTCCTACGAGCAGTACTTC; CDR3aa: CASSEVAGSYEQYF; d_gene: TRBD2; abundance: NA; j_gene: TRBJ2-7; v_gene: TRBV25-1
CDR3nt: TGTGCCAGCAGTTTTGGCAGCTACAATGAGCAGTTCTTC; CDR3aa: CASSFGSYNEQFF; d_gene: NA; abundance: many; j_gene: TRBJ2-1; v_gene: TRBV12-3/TRBV12-4
CDR3nt: TGCAGTGCTAGAGATATTCGGGGGGCAAGGGCTTTCTTT; CDR3aa: CSARDIRGARAFF; d_gene: NA; abundance: NA; j_gene: TRBJ1-1; v_gene: TRBV20-1
CDR3nt: TGCAGTGCACCGGGACAGGGGGCACCTAACTATGGCTACACCTTC; CDR3aa: CSAPGQGAPNYGYTF; d_gene: TRBD1; abundance: NA; j_gene: TRBJ1-2; v_gene: TRBV20-1
CDR3nt: TGTGCCACCAGCTCCGACGAGACCCAGTACTTC; CDR3aa: CATSSDETQYF; d_gene: NA; abundance: NA; j_gene: TRBJ2-5; v_gene: TRBV15
CDR3nt: TGTGCCAGCAGCTTAGGGACGGGTCACCCTAGGAATGAGCAGTTCTTC; CDR3aa: CASSLGTGHPRNEQFF; d_gene: NA; abundance: NA; j_gene: TRBJ2-1; v_gene: TRBV13
CDR3nt: TGCAGTGCTTTCTCTAGTGATCATCCGGATACGCAGTATTTT; CDR3aa: CSAFSSDHPDTQYF; d_gene: NA; abundance: few; j_gene: TRBJ2-3; v_gene: TRBV20-1
CDR3nt: TGCGCCAGCAGCTCAGATGCGGGAAGCACAGATACGCAGTATTTT; CDR3aa: CASSSDAGSTDTQYF; d_gene: NA; abundance: few; j_gene: TRBJ2-3; v_gene: TRBV5-1
CDR3nt: TGTGCCAGCAGTTACAAACTAGCGGGTCTGACCTACGAGCAGTACTTC; CDR3aa: CASSYKLAGLTYEQYF; d_gene: TRBD2; abundance: few; j_gene: TRBJ2-7; v_gene: TRBV6-2/TRBV6-3
CDR3nt: TGTGCCATCAGTGGACGGGACAGTCCCTTCACAGATACGCAGTATTTT; CDR3aa: CAISGRDSPFTDTQYF; d_gene: TRBD1; abundance: NA; j_gene: TRBJ2-3; v_gene: TRBV10-3
CDR3nt: TGCGCCAGCAGTGAGTCGGGGATGTATGGCTACACCTTC; CDR3aa: CASSESGMYGYTF; d_gene: NA; abundance: NA; j_gene: TRBJ1-2; v_gene: TRBV10-1
CDR3nt: TGTGCCAGCAGCCGCGACTGGGGGGAGACCCAGTACTTC; CDR3aa: CASSRDWGETQYF; d_gene: NA; abundance: NA; j_gene: TRBJ2-5; v_gene: TRBV12-3/TRBV12-4
CDR3nt: TGTGCCAGCAGTCCCGGGACAGGAAGAGACGAGCAGTACTTC; CDR3aa: CASSPGTGRDEQYF; d_gene: TRBD1; abundance: few; j_gene: TRBJ2-7; v_gene: TRBV12-3/TRBV12-4
CDR3nt: TGTGCCAGCAGTTTCGGACAGGGTCATAATCAGCCCCAGCATTTT; CDR3aa: CASSFGQGHNQPQHF; d_gene: TRBD1; abundance: few; j_gene: TRBJ1-5; v_gene: TRBV7-9
CDR3nt: TGTGCCAGCAGGCTTAGCGGGAGGGACGAGACCCAGTACTTC; CDR3aa: CASRLSGRDETQYF; d_gene: TRBD2; abundance: NA; j_gene: TRBJ2-5; v_gene: TRBV12-3/TRBV12-4
CDR3nt: TGCGCCAGCAGCCTCCGGACAGGGGGTTCCTACGAGCAGTACTTC; CDR3aa: CASSLRTGGSYEQYF; d_gene: TRBD1; abundance: many; j_gene: TRBJ2-7; v_gene: TRBV4-3
CDR3nt: TGCAGTGCCTGGAGGGCCCGCACAGATACGCAGTATTTT; CDR3aa: CSAWRARTDTQYF; d_gene: NA; abundance: once; j_gene: TRBJ2-3; v_gene: TRBV20-1
CDR3nt: TGCAGCGTTGTTGGGACAGGGACTGAAGCTTTCTTT; CDR3aa: CSVVGTGTEAFF; d_gene: TRBD1; abundance: many; j_gene: TRBJ1-1; v_gene: TRBV29-1
CDR3nt: TGTGCCAGCAGCCCCGATTCGACAGGGGCTAATGAGCAGTTCTTC; CDR3aa: CASSPDSTGANEQFF; d_gene: TRBD1; abundance: few; j_gene: TRBJ2-1; v_gene: TRBV5-6
CDR3nt: TGTGCCAGCAGCGCTTGGGGGGGGAATGAAAAACTGTTTTTT; CDR3aa: CASSAWGGNEKLFF; d_gene: NA; abundance: many; j_gene: TRBJ1-4; v_gene: TRBV12-3/TRBV12-4
CDR3nt: TGCAGCGCTGTACTAGCGGGGCGTCGGGATACGCAGTATTTT; CDR3aa: CSAVLAGRRDTQYF; d_gene: TRBD2; abundance: many; j_gene: TRBJ2-3; v_gene: TRBV29-1
CDR3nt: TGTGCCAGCAGTTCCCCATATAGCGGGAGGTTGGGTGAGCAGTTCTTC; CDR3aa: CASSSPYSGRLGEQFF; d_gene: TRBD2; abundance: few; j_gene: TRBJ2-1; v_gene: TRBV6-5
CDR3nt: TGTGCCAGCAGCTTAGCGGGACGGGAAAATCAGCCCCAGCATTTT; CDR3aa: CASSLAGRENQPQHF; d_gene: NA; abundance: NA; j_gene: TRBJ1-5; v_gene: TRBV7-8
CDR3nt: TGTGCCAGCAGCTTAGTAGCGGGAGGGGCTCCTGAGCAGTTCTTC; CDR3aa: CASSLVAGGAPEQFF; d_gene: TRBD2; abundance: NA; j_gene: TRBJ2-1; v_gene: TRBV7-6
CDR3nt: TGTGCCAGCAGCCAGGTGAGACTAGCGGCCTCCTACGAGCAGTACTTC; CDR3aa: CASSQVRLAASYEQYF; d_gene: TRBD2; abundance: many; j_gene: TRBJ2-7; v_gene: TRBV5-6
CDR3nt: TGTGCCAGCAGCGAAAGACTAGTTTCTGAGCAGTTCTTC; CDR3aa: CASSERLVSEQFF; d_gene: NA; abundance: once; j_gene: TRBJ2-1; v_gene: TRBV14